This TCR beta chain was identified in a study of blood T cell repertoires in COVID-19. Study summary: PBMCs, B-cell-depleted T cells, or T cells were the source of the cDNA or gDNA that made up the material.

The CDR3 totals 16 residues. V lost 0 bases and J 0 bases, leaving 10 bases between the germline ends. The germline V gene has CDR1 SGHNT and CDR2 YYREEE (reference sequence). Assay used: immunoSEQ multiplex PCR; TCRdb lists only in-frame clones, some missing. The sample shows about 88,000 clones, 90% of them seen only once. The receptor comes from a man between 60 and 75 years old with acute or convalescent COVID-19. The V and J genes are TRBV5-4 and TRBJ2-1; D may be TRBD2 (6 bases). Sequenced material: peripheral blood. CDR3 nucleotides: TGTGCCAGCAGCTTGGGGACTACGAGCTCCTACAATGAGCAGTTCTTC. It codes for CASSLGTTSSYNEQFF. Full variable domain (remainder filled in from reference TRBV5-4 and TRBJ2-1): ETGVTQSPTHLIKTRGQQVTLRCSSQSGHNTVSWYQQALGQGPQFIFQYYREEENGRGNFPPRFSGLQFPNYSSELNVNALELDDSALYLCASSLGTTSSYNEQFFGPGTRLTVL.